These 18 T cell receptor beta chains came from one sample sequenced in a study of Ad26.COV2.S vaccination and SARS-CoV-2 variants. Generated by immunoSEQ multiplex PCR, the TCRdb table keeps only in-frame clones and is missing some. This sample has about 400,000 clones, with roughly 90% found just once. The treatment: some 20 received Ad26.COV2.S at low or high dose, single or two shots; a few received placebo; per-sample allocation not given. Samples came from day 63 after the first vaccine or placebo injection. The source was peripheral blood, collected in a trial of Ad26.COV2.S vaccine versus placebo. These receptors came from a person between 18 and 65 years old who received the Ad26.COV2.S COVID-19 vaccine or a placebo.

The genes are TRBV2 and TRBJ2-3; TRBD2 matches 8 bases. The CDR3 runs 14 residues. The V gene end was trimmed by 5 bases and the J gene end by 6 bases; junction bases not matched to a gene: 7. Per germline, CDR1 SNHLY and CDR2 FYNNEI. CDR3 loop: CASSPGLASDTQYF. The CDR3 nucleotides are TGTGCCAGCAGTCCCGGACTAGCCTCCGATACGCAGTATTTT.

This chain links TRBV28 with TRBJ2-7, with D perhaps TRBD1 (6 bases). V lost 4 bases and J lost 2, with 21 bases in between. Germline V gene data show CDR1 as MDHEN and CDR2 as SYDVKM. The CDR3 is made up of 17 amino acids. The CDR3 protein is CASSSRQEVRSPYEQYF. CDR3 DNA: TGTGCCAGCAGTTCGCGACAGGAAGTCCGATCTCCCTACGAGCAGTACTTC.

Here the CDR3 DNA reads TGTGCCAGCAGCCCCGCCGGCGGGGGGGCGGGCACCGGGGAGCTGTTTTTT. Translating gives CASSPAGGGAGTGELFF. The chain has TRBV5-4 and TRBJ2-2; TRBD2 matches at 9 bases. The germline CDR1 and CDR2 sequences are SGHNT and YYREEE (reference sequence). The CDR3 runs to 17 residues. With 4 bases clipped from V and 4 bases from J, the junction kept 11 bases outside the gene matches.

J is TRBJ2-1 and V is TRBV7-9; D gene uncertain. Trimming shortened V by 1 base and J by 7 bases, and 8 bases separated the two germline ends. Per germline, CDR1 SEHNR and CDR2 FQNEAQ (reference sequence). This CDR3 has 13 residues. CDR3 DNA sequence: TGTGCCAGCAGCTTAGATCCCGTAAATGAGCAGTTCTTC. Protein product: CASSLDPVNEQFF.

This clone was detected only once. DNA for the CDR3: TGCAGCGGAGGGCAGGGGAGTAATGGGGCTGAAGCTTTCTTT. Protein product: CSGGQGSNGAEAFF. The chain joins TRBV29-1 to TRBJ1-1, with D tentatively TRBD1 (6 bases). Germline assignment: CDR1 SQVTM and CDR2 ANQGSEA. The CDR3 extends over 14 amino acids. V shed 7 bases and J shed 6 bases, with 21 bases lying between them.

This sequence joins TRBV27 and TRBJ2-7; TRBD2 might be the D (6 bases). The length of the CDR3 is 15 residues. V lost 2 bases and J 0 bases, leaving 11 bases between the germline ends. The germline gives CDR1 MNHEY, CDR2 SMNVEV (reference sequence). The CDR3 sequence: CASSLAGPLSYEQYF. As DNA, the CDR3 is TGTGCCAGCAGTTTAGCGGGGCCCCTCTCCTACGAGCAGTACTTC.

This chain connects TRBV7-6 to TRBJ1-6; D remains unclear. Germline CDR1 and CDR2: SGHVS and FNYEAQ. This CDR3 is built from 21 residues. V dropped 0 bases and J dropped 9 bases, with 30 bases sitting between them. CDR3 nucleotide sequence: TGTGCCAGCAGCTTAGCTTATTTTGAGTCTTCCACCTCCACGGGTAGTTCACCCCTCCACTTT. Translated: CASSLAYFESSTSTGSSPLHF.

CDR3 loop: CASSTGTTTDTQYF. CDR3 nucleotide sequence: TGTGCCAGCAGTACCGGGACTACCACAGATACGCAGTATTTT. This rearrangement joins TRBV6-4 to TRBJ2-3, with 7 bases lining up with TRBD2. The CDR3 length is 14 residues. Trimming took 5 bases from V and 2 from J; bases not matched to a gene: 4. Per germline, CDR1 MRHNA and CDR2 SNTAGT.

This clone was seen only a few times. This rearrangement joins TRBV7-9 to TRBJ1-6, with TRBD1 matching 7 bases. CDR1 SEHNR and CDR2 FQNEAQ come from the germline V gene (reference sequence). The CDR3 has 15 amino acids. The V gene end was trimmed by 1 base and the J gene end by 10 bases; junction bases not matched to a gene: 7. The CDR3 DNA sequence: TGTGCCAGCAGCTTAGTTGCCCAGGGGGGCTCACCCCTCCACTTT. Protein: CASSLVAQGGSPLHF.

The chain has TRBV23-1 and TRBJ1-1, with a tentative D call TRBD1 (5 bases). TRBV23-1 is flagged as an ORF with uncertain function. The CDR3 extends over 16 amino acids. Trimming shortened V by 2 bases and J by 0 bases, and 13 bases separated the two germline ends. CDR3 in amino acids: CASSQRTTVMNTEAFF. The CDR3 coding sequence is TGCGCCAGCAGTCAACGGACGACAGTGATGAACACTGAAGCTTTCTTT.

The V gene is TRBV4-3, the J gene TRBJ2-7; 10 positions match TRBD2. Germline V gene sequence: CDR1 LGHNA, CDR2 YSLEER. This CDR3 has 15 amino acids. V lost 2 bases, J lost 2 bases, and 3 bases stayed unmatched. DNA for the CDR3: TGCGCCAGCAGCCAAACTAGCGGGGCTACCTACGAGCAGTACTTC. Translated, it gives CASSQTSGATYEQYF.

The chain carries TRBV4-2 and TRBJ2-7; D remains unclear. The germline CDR1 and CDR2 sequences are LGHNA and YNFKEQ. This CDR3 comprises 14 residues. Trimming pared 4 bases from V and 7 bases from J, leaving 17 bases between. The CDR3 here is CASSPRTALGEQYF. The CDR3 region has the DNA TGTGCCAGCAGCCCCCGGACGGCCCTAGGGGAGCAGTACTTC.

The J gene is TRBJ2-5, the V gene TRBV24-1, with D possibly being TRBD1 (5 bases). CDR3 length: 15 residues. The germline CDR1 and CDR2 sequences are KGHDR and SFDVKD. Deletions cut 1 base from V and 1 base from J, with 9 bases between. The CDR3 DNA reads TGTGCCACCAGTGATTTTGGAAGGGGCCAAGAGACCCAGTACTTC. Its translation is CATSDFGRGQETQYF.

The chain combines TRBV28 with TRBJ2-5, with 9 nucleotides matching TRBD1. Per the germline V gene, CDR1 is MDHEN and CDR2 is SYDVKM. The trim removed 2 bases at V and 5 bases at J, leaving 6 bases unmatched. There are 15 residues in the CDR3. CDR3 protein: CASSLDRGMGETQYF. CDR3 nucleotides: TGTGCCAGCAGTTTAGACAGGGGGATGGGCGAGACCCAGTACTTC.

As regards this clone: Other DNA sequences within the sample encode an identical CDR3. This CDR3 reads CASSLAGSGNTIYF. Written as DNA, the CDR3 is TGTGCCAGCAGCCTAGCAGGCTCTGGAAACACCATATATTTT. V usage is TRBV27 and J usage is TRBJ1-3; unclear D gene. Trimming pared 6 bases from V and 0 bases from J, leaving 9 bases between. This CDR3 has 14 residues. Germline values: CDR1 MNHEY, CDR2 SMNVEV (reference sequence).

This clone appeared once. The CDR3 protein is CASSIDLLDGYTF. As DNA, the CDR3 is TGTGCCAGTAGTATAGATCTATTAGATGGCTACACCTTC. The chain links TRBV19 to TRBJ1-2; D is ambiguous. The CDR3 extends over 13 amino acids. The germline gives CDR1 LNHDA, CDR2 SQIVND (reference sequence). Trimming removed 0 bases from V and 6 bases from J, with 8 bases in between.

The CDR3 nucleotides read TGTGCCAGCGGTGAGGGCAGGCTGATTGGAAACACCATATATTTT. It encodes CASGEGRLIGNTIYF. This rearrangement joins TRBV28 to TRBJ1-3, with D hard to call. This CDR3 is built from 15 residues. Trimming pared 8 bases from V and 3 bases from J, leaving 17 bases between. In germline, CDR1 is MDHEN, CDR2 SYDVKM.

CDR3 loop: CASSQQADYGYTF. Written as DNA, the CDR3 is TGTGCCAGCAGCCAACAGGCTGACTATGGCTACACCTTC. The chain has TRBV14 and TRBJ1-2; D gene uncertain. Germline V gives CDR1 SGHDN, CDR2 FVKESK. The V end was cut by 2 bases, the J end by 3 bases, with 7 bases between. CDR3 length equals 13 residues.